The entry below describes one TCR beta chain. Its antigen is not identified. The entry originates in a study of cytomegalovirus exposure and HLA in healthy donors. Broader study findings: Earlier analysis yielded a pattern in which most TCR beta V segments were productive about 87% or about 30% of the time.

The CDR3 is made up of 14 amino acids. Germline trimming cut 3 bases from V and 5 bases from J; bases unmatched to any gene: 1. Germline CDR1 is PRHDT and CDR2 is FYEKMQ (reference sequence). The PCR ran on 60 Vbeta and 13 Jbeta primers. Here immunoSEQ multiplex PCR was the method, and the copy in TCRdb shows in-frame clones only, minus some. Counted here are 100,000 to 150,000 clones, roughly 18% occurring once; the ten biggest clones make up approximately 2.9%. The sequence derives from a female donor in good health and CMV-seropositive. The sample consisted of PBMCs. This rearrangement joins TRBV13 to TRBJ2-1; 10 bases align to TRBD1. For the CDR3, the DNA is TGTGCCAGCAGCTTTGACAGGGGGCACAATGAGCAGTTCTTC. It codes for CASSFDRGHNEQFF.